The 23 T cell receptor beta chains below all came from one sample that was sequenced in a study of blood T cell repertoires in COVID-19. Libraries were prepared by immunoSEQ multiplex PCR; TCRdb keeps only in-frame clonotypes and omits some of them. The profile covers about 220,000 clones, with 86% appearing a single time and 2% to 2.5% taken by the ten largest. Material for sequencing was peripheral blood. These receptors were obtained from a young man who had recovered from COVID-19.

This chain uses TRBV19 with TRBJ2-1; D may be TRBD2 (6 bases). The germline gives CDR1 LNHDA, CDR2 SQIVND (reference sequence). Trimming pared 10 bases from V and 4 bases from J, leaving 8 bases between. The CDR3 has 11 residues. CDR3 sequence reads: CATREYNEQFF. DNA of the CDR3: TGTGCCACCCGGGAGTACAATGAGCAGTTCTTC.

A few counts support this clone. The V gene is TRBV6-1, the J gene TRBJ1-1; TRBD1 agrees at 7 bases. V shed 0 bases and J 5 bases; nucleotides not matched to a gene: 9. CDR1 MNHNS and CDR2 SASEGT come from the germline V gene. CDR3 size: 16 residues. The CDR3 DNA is TGTGCCAGCAGTGAAGCGAGGGGGCGGATGGGGACTGAAGCTTTCTTT. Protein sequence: CASSEARGRMGTEAFF.

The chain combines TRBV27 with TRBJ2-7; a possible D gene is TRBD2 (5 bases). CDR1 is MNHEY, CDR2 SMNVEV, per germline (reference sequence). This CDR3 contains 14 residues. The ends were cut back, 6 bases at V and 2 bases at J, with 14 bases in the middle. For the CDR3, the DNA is TGTGCCAGCAGGGCCGAGGGCCGGCCCTACGAGCAGTACTTC. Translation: CASRAEGRPYEQYF.

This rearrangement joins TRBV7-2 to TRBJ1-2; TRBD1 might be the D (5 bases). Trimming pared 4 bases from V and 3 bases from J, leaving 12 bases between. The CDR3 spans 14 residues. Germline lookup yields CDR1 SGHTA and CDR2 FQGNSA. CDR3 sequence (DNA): TGTGCCAGCAGCTCAGTGGGGGGGGACTATGGCTACACCTTC. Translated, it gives CASSSVGGDYGYTF.

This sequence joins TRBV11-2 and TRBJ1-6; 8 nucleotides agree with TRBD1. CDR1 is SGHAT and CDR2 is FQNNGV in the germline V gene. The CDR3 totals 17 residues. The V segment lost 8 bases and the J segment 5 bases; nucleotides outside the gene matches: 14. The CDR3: CASHPFGQGTDNSPLHF. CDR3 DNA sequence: TGTGCCAGCCACCCTTTCGGACAGGGAACTGATAATTCACCCCTCCACTTT.

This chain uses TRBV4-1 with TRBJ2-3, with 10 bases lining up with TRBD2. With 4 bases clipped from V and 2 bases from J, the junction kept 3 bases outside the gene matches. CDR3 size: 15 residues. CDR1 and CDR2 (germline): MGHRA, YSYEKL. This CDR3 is CASSLTSGVTDTQYF. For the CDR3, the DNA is TGCGCCAGCAGCCTAACTAGCGGGGTCACAGATACGCAGTATTTT.

In nucleotides, the CDR3 is TGTGCCACCGGGGAGACGGCCCAGCATTTT. Amino acid sequence: CATGETAQHF. The chain employs TRBV24-1 and TRBJ1-5; no definite D call. Germline CDR1 reads KGHDR; CDR2 reads SFDVKD. This CDR3 comprises 10 residues. Trimming took off 9 bases at V and 11 bases at J, with 10 bases between the two ends.

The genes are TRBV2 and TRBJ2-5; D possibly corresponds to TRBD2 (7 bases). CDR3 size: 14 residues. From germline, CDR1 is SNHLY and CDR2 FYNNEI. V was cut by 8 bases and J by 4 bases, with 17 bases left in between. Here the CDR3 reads CASGLGGGRETQYF. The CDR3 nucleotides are TGTGCCAGCGGTCTAGGGGGAGGGAGAGAGACCCAGTACTTC.

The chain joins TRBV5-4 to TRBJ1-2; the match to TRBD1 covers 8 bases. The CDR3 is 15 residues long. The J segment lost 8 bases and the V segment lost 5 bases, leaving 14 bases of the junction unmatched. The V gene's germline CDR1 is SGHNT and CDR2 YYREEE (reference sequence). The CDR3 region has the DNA TGTGCCAGCAGACCTGATCGGCAGGGGGCTTGGGGCTACACCTTC. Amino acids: CASRPDRQGAWGYTF.

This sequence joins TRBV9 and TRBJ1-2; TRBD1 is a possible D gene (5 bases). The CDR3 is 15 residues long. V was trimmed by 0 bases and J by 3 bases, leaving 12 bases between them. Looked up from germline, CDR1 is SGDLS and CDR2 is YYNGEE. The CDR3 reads CASSVVGVLDYGYTF. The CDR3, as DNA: TGTGCCAGCAGCGTAGTAGGGGTCCTAGACTATGGCTACACCTTC.

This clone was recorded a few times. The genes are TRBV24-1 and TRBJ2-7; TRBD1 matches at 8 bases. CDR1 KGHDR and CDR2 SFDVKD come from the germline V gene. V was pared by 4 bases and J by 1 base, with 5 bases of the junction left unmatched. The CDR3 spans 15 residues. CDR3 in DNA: TGTGCCACCAGTGAGGGACAGGCGTGGTCCTACGAGCAGTACTTC. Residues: CATSEGQAWSYEQYF.

The CDR3 region has the DNA TGTGCCAGCAGCTTAAGAAAGGGGTTCACTAGCACAGATACGCAGTATTTT. Protein: CASSLRKGFTSTDTQYF. The chain uses TRBV7-2 and TRBJ2-3; D might be TRBD1 (5 bases). Deletions cut 2 bases from V and 0 bases from J, with 15 bases between. Germline CDR1 is SGHTA and CDR2 is FQGNSA. The CDR3 covers 17 residues.

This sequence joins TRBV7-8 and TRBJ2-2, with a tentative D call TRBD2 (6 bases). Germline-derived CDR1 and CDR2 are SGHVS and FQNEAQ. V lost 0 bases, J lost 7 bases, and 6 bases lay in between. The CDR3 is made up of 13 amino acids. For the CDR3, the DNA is TGTGCCAGCAGCTTAGCGGGGGGCGGGGAGCTGTTTTTT. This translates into CASSLAGGGELFF. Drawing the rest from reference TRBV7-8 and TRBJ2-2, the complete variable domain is GAGVSQSPRYKVAKRGQDVALRCDPISGHVSLFWYQQALGQGPEFLTYFQNEAQLDKSGLPSDRFFAERPEGSVSTLKIQRTQQEDSAVYLCASSLAGGGELFFGEGSRLTVL.

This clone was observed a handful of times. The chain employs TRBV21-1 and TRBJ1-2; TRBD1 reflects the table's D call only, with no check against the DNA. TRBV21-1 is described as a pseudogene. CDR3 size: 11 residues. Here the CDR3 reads CASSTEYGYTF. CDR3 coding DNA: TGTGCCAGCTCGACAGAGTATGGCTACACCTTC.

This CDR3 is CASSGGQGRNQPQHF. CDR3 in DNA: TGCGCCAGCAGTGGGGGGCAGGGACGCAATCAGCCCCAGCATTTT. This sequence joins TRBV10-2 and TRBJ1-5, with a possible D match to TRBD1 (6 bases). CDR1 and CDR2 from the germline V gene are WSHSY and SAAADI. V lost 4 bases and J 2 bases, leaving 12 bases between the germline ends. CDR3 length equals 15 residues.

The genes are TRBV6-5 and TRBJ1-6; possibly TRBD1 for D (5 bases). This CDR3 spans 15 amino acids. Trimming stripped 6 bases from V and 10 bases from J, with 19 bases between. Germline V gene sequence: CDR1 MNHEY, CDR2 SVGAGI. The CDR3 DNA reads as TGTGCCAGCAGGGGAGGAGGGACCCTGGGGTCACCCCTCCACTTT. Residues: CASRGGGTLGSPLHF.

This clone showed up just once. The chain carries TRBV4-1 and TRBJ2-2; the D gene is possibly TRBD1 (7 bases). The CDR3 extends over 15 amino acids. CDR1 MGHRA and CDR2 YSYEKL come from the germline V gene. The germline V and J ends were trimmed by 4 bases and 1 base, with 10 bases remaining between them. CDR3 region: CASSLQGGNTGELFF. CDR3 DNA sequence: TGCGCCAGCAGCCTTCAGGGGGGGAACACCGGGGAGCTGTTTTTT.

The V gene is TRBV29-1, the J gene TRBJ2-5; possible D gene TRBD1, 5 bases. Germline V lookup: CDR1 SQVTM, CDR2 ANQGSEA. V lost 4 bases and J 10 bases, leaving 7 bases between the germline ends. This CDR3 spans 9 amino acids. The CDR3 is CSVGGHQYF. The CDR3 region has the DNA TGCAGCGTTGGAGGACACCAGTACTTC.

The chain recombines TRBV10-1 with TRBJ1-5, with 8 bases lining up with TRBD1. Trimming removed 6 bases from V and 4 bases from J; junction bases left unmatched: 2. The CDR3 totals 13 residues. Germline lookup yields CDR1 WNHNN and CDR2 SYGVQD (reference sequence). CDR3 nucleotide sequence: TGCGCCAGCAGCCGGGACAGGAATCAGCCCCAGCATTTT. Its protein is CASSRDRNQPQHF.

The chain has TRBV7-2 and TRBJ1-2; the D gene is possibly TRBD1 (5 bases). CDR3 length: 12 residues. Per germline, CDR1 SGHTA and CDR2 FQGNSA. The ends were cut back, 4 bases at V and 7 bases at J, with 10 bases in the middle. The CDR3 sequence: CASSSGRVGYTF. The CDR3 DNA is TGTGCCAGCAGCTCAGGCAGGGTTGGCTACACCTTC.

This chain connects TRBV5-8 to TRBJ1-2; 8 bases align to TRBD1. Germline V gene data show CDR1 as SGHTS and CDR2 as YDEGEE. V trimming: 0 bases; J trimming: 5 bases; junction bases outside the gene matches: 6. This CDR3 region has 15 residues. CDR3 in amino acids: CASSLGDRGGYGYTF. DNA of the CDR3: TGTGCCAGCAGCTTGGGCGACAGGGGCGGATATGGCTACACCTTC.

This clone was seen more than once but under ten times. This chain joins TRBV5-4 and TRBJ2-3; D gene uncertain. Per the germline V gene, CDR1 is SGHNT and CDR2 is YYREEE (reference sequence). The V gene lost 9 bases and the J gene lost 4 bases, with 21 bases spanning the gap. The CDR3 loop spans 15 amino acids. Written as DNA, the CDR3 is TGTGCCATCTCTGAAGTGTCTGGCCTGGCAGATACGCAGTATTTT. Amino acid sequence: CAISEVSGLADTQYF.

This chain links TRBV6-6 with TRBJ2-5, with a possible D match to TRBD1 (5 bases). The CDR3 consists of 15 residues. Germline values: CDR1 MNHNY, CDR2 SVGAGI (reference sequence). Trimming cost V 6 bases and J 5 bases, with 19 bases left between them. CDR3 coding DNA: TGTGCCAGCAGCCTAATGCAGGGATCATGGGAGACCCAGTACTTC. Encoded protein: CASSLMQGSWETQYF.